A single sample gave rise to the 5 T cell receptor beta chains below, sequenced in a study of blood T cell repertoires in COVID-19. Here immunoSEQ multiplex PCR was the method, and the copy in TCRdb shows in-frame clones only, minus some. The sample includes tens of thousands of clones, about four fifths of them seen just once. Sample: peripheral blood. Receptors were obtained from a human donor in a cohort sampled during active COVID-19.

V and J are TRBV5-1 and TRBJ2-3; D is perhaps TRBD1 (6 bases). The germline V gene encodes CDR1 SGHRS and CDR2 YFSETQ. Trimming removed 4 bases from V and 2 bases from J, with 11 bases in between. The CDR3 has 14 residues. The CDR3 loop reads CASSGQGSTDTQYF. CDR3 nucleotides: TGCGCCAGCAGCGGGCAGGGGTCCACAGATACGCAGTATTTT.

The chain combines TRBV6-2 or TRBV6-3 with TRBJ2-3, with 9 bases matching TRBD2. The CDR3 has 19 amino acids. Per the germline V gene, CDR1 is MNHEY and CDR2 is SVGEGT. V was pared by 2 bases and J by 1 base, with 13 bases of the junction left unmatched. The DNA for the CDR3 is TGTGCCAGCAGTTACCGGCGGGAGGGTTTCCCTTCGGGCACAGATACGCAGTATTTT. This encodes CASSYRREGFPSGTDTQYF.

The chain joins TRBV5-1 to TRBJ1-5; 7 positions match TRBD1. V gave up 5 bases and J gave up 3 bases; unmatched junction bases: 8. Germline-derived CDR1 and CDR2 are SGHRS and YFSETQ. The CDR3 has 15 residues. The CDR3 bases are TGCGCCAGCAGGGCTGGGGACAGCCTCAATCAGCCCCAGCATTTT. It is translated as CASRAGDSLNQPQHF.

The chain joins TRBV3-1 (or the pseudogene TRBV3-2) to TRBJ2-1; the match to TRBD1 covers 9 bases. The CDR3 runs to 13 residues. CDR1 and CDR2 from the germline V gene are LGHDT and YNNKEL (reference sequence). The V gene end was trimmed by 5 bases and the J gene end by 14 bases; junction bases not matched to a gene: 10. The CDR3 DNA reads TGTGCCAGCAGCGCTTCCGGGACAGGGAGGGAGTTCTTC. It codes for CASSASGTGREFF.

This chain uses TRBV11-2 with TRBJ1-5; no clear D. The germline gives CDR1 SGHAT, CDR2 FQNNGV. Trimming stripped 5 bases from V and 3 bases from J, with 14 bases between. CDR3 size: 15 residues. DNA of the CDR3: TGTGCCAGCAGCCTTACTCCCGGTCTCAATCAGCCCCAGCATTTT. Its protein is CASSLTPGLNQPQHF.